Listed here is a single T cell receptor beta chain. The data belong to a study of blood T cell repertoires in COVID-19. The CDR3 covers 12 residues. Trimming left V 6 bases short and J 8 bases short, with 8 bases between. From germline, CDR1 is MNHNY and CDR2 SVGAGI (reference sequence). The protocol was immunoSEQ multiplex PCR, while the TCRdb copy is restricted to in-frame clones and leaves out a portion. The sample lists roughly 66,000 clones; approximately 86% were seen once. The TCR sequence derives from a man aged 60 to 75 with acute or convalescent COVID-19. Input material: peripheral blood. The chain has TRBV6-6 and TRBJ1-6; D uncertain. CDR3 amino acids: CASRVGDSPLHF. The CDR3, as DNA: TGTGCCAGCAGGGTAGGAGATTCACCCCTCCACTTT.